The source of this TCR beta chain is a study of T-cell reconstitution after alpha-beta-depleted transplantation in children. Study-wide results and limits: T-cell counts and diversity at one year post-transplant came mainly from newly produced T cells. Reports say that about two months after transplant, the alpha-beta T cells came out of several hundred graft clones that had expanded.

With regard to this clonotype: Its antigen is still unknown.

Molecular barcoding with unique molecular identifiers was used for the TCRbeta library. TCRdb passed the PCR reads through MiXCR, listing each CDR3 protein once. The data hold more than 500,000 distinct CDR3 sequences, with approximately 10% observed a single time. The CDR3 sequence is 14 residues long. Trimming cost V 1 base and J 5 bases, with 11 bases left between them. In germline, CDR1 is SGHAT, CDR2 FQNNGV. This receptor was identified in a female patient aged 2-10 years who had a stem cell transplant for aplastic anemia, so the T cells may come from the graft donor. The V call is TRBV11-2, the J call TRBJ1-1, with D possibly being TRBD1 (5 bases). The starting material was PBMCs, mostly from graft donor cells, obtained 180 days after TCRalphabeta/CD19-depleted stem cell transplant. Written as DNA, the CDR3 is TGTGCCAGCAGCTTAGGGGCAGGGTTTACTGAAGCTTTCTTT. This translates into CASSLGAGFTEAFF.